The present TCR beta chain was sequenced within a study of tumor and adjacent non-tumor tissue in lung cancer. The study's findings and limits: TCR diversity was significantly greater in tumor than normal lung tissue.

Notes on this clonotype: No antigen is known for it. One junction end does not reproduce the germline sequence, and a read error may be involved.

TCRbeta libraries were built with three rounds of nested PCR, modified from ARM-PCR. One entry per CDR3 protein results from TCRdb running MiXCR on the multiplex PCR reads. The sample carries tens of thousands of distinct CDR3 sequences, over 80% recorded once. The template was RNA from unsorted bulk tissue. The sequenced sample consisted of lung tumor tissue. The sequence came from a woman aged 50 to 60 with non-small cell lung cancer.

CDR3 sequence (DNA): TGCAGTGCTAGAGGCCGAGCACTGAAGGTGGGCACAGATACGCAATATTTT. As protein: CSARGRALKVGTDTQYF. The chain carries TRBV20-1 and TRBJ2-3; the D is unclear. Germline loops: CDR1 DFQATT, CDR2 SNEGSKA (reference sequence). The CDR3 sequence is 17 residues long.